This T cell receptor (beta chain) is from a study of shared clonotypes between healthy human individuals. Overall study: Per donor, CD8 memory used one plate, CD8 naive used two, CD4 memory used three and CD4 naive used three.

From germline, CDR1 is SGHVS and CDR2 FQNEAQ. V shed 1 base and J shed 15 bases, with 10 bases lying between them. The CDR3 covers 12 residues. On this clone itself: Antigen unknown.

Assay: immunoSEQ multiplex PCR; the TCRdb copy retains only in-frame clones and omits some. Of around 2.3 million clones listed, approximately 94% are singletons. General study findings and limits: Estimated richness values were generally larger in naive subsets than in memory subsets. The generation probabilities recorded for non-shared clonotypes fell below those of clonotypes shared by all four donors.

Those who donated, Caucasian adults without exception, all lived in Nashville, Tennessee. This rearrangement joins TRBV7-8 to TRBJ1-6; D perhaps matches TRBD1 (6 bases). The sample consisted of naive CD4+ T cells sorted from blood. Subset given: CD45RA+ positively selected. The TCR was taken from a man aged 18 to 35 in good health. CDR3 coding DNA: TGTGCCAGCAGCTTAGAGGGGACATACCTCCACTTT. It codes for CASSLEGTYLHF.